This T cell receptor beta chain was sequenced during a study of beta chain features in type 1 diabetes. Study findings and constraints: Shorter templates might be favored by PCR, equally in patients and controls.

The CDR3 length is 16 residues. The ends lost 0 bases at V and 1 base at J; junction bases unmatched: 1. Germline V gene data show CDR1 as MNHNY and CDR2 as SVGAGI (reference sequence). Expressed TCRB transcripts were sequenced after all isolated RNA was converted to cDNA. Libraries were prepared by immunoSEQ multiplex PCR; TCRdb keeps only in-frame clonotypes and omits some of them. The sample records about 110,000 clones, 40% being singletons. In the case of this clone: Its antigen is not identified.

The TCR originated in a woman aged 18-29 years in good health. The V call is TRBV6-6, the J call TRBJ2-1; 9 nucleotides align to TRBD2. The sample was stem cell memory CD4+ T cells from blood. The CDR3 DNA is TGTGCCAGCAGTTACTCGGGACTAGCTTCCTACAATGAGCAGTTCTTC. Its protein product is CASSYSGLASYNEQFF.